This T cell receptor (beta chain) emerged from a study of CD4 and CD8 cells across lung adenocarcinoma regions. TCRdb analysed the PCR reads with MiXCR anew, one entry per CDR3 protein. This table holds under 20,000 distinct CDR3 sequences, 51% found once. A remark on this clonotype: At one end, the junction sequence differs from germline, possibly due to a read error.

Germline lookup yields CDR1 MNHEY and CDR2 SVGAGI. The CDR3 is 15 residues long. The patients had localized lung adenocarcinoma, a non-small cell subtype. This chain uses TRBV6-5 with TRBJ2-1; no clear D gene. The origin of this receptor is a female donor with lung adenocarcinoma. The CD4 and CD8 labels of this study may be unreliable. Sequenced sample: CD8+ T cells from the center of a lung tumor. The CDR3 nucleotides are TGTGCCAGCAGTTACTCTGACTTGAGCACCGATGAGCAGTTTTTT. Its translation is CASSYSDLSTDEQFF.